The 20 T cell receptor beta chains given below trace back to one sample, sequenced in a study of control samples from healthy donors and cancer patients. Profiling relied on immunoSEQ multiplex PCR, and the TCRdb table lists in-frame clones only, not all of them. The sample contains 150,000 to 200,000 clones, 95% to 96% of which appear only once. The specimen sequenced was blood. The receptors stem from a woman in her 30s in good health.

V usage is TRBV7-9 and J usage is TRBJ1-6; D gene unclear. The CDR3 covers 14 residues. Germline V gives CDR1 SEHNR, CDR2 FQNEAQ (reference sequence). Deletions cut 3 bases from V and 9 bases from J, with 12 bases between. CDR3 coding DNA: TGTGCCAGCAGCTTTCACCCGGAGAGTTCACCCCTCCACTTT. Translation gives CASSFHPESSPLHF.

The chain carries TRBV7-9 and TRBJ1-3; D ambiguous. Germline loops: CDR1 SEHNR, CDR2 FQNEAQ (reference sequence). The CDR3 runs 14 residues. Trimming removed 1 base at V and 2 bases at J, with 6 bases between. CDR3 nucleotides: TGTGCCAGCAGCTTAGACAACGCTGGAAACACCATATATTTT. Translation gives CASSLDNAGNTIYF.

The chain is built from TRBV6-5 and TRBJ2-7, with TRBD2 as a possible D gene (6 bases). Germline CDR1 and CDR2: MNHEY and SVGAGI. CDR3 length: 14 amino acids. Deletions cut 2 bases from V and 2 bases from J, with 10 bases between. CDR3 in DNA: TGTGCCAGCAGTTACGACCCGGGAGCCTACGAGCAGTACTTC. It codes for CASSYDPGAYEQYF.

The chain carries TRBV2 and TRBJ2-5, with D possibly being TRBD1 or TRBD2 (5 bases each). Germline CDR1 is SNHLY and CDR2 is FYNNEI. This CDR3 has 15 residues. V was trimmed by 8 bases and J by 5 bases, leaving 21 bases between them. This CDR3 is CASFPHGTLGETQYF. In DNA, the CDR3 is TGTGCCAGCTTCCCGCACGGGACCTTAGGGGAGACCCAGTACTTC. Complete variable domain (other parts from reference TRBV2 and TRBJ2-5): EPEVTQTPSHQVTQMGQEVILRCVPISNHLYFYWYRQILGQKVEFLVSFYNNEISEKSEIFDDQFSVERPDGSNFTLKIRSTKLEDSAMYFCASFPHGTLGETQYFGPGTRLLVL.

This sequence joins TRBV10-2 and TRBJ2-7; no definite D call. The V gene lost 4 bases and the J gene lost 0 bases, with 7 bases spanning the gap. The CDR3 has 13 amino acids. In germline, CDR1 is WSHSY, CDR2 SAAADI. The CDR3 DNA follows: TGCGCCAGCAGTGTGGCGGACTCCTACGAGCAGTACTTC. Protein product: CASSVADSYEQYF.

The chain joins TRBV7-3 to TRBJ2-3; 8 bases are a match to TRBD2. Germline V gene sequence: CDR1 SGHTA, CDR2 FQGTGA. The ends lost 1 base at V and 0 bases at J; junction bases unmatched: 12. The length of the CDR3 is 19 residues. DNA for the CDR3: TGTGCCAGCAGCTTAATGTCTCGGACGGGAGGGTCTAGCACAGATACGCAGTATTTT. Its protein product is CASSLMSRTGGSSTDTQYF.

The chain employs TRBV25-1 and TRBJ1-6; tentative D call: TRBD1 (6 bases). The V gene's germline CDR1 is MGHDK and CDR2 SYGVNS. The ends were cut back, 3 bases at V and 14 bases at J, with 17 bases in the middle. The CDR3 loop spans 14 amino acids. The CDR3 DNA is TGTGCCAGCAGTGACGGGGGGCCCCTGAGAACCCTCCACTTT. It encodes CASSDGGPLRTLHF.

V is TRBV5-1 and J is TRBJ2-2; D is uncertain. The CDR3 runs to 18 residues. Trimming took off 4 bases at V and 0 bases at J, with 19 bases between the two ends. From germline, CDR1 is SGHRS and CDR2 YFSETQ. CDR3 amino acids: CASSPAPIRPANTGELFF. The CDR3 DNA sequence: TGCGCCAGCAGCCCGGCCCCGATTAGACCTGCGAACACCGGGGAGCTGTTTTTT.

The chain is built from TRBV3-1 (or the pseudogene TRBV3-2) and TRBJ1-3, with TRBD1 identical over 7 bases. With V trimmed by 2 bases and J by 7 bases, 8 bases remained unmatched. Germline CDR1 is LGHDT and CDR2 is YNNKEL (reference sequence). This CDR3 is 15 amino acids long. The CDR3 nucleotides are TGTGCCAGCAGCCAACAGACAGGGTCGTCGAACACCATATATTTT. It is translated as CASSQQTGSSNTIYF.

The J gene is TRBJ2-7, the V gene TRBV24-1; the D gene is possibly TRBD2 (6 bases). V was shortened by 4 bases and J by 8 bases, with 17 bases between the two germline ends. Germline-derived CDR1 and CDR2 are KGHDR and SFDVKD. This CDR3 has 14 amino acids. For the CDR3, the DNA is TGTGCCACCAGTGACCTGCGGGTGGGGAGGAAGCAGTACTTC. It specifies CATSDLRVGRKQYF.

Only one count was recorded for this clone. The V gene is TRBV10-3, the J gene TRBJ2-1; TRBD2 matches at 8 bases. The CDR3 length is 15 residues. Germline V gene lookup returns CDR1 ENHRY and CDR2 SYGVKD. V lost 4 bases to trimming and J lost 12 bases; unmatched junction nucleotides: 14. This CDR3 is CAISGNSGKENGQFF. CDR3 nucleotides: TGTGCCATCAGTGGTAATAGCGGGAAGGAAAACGGGCAGTTCTTC.

The chain recombines TRBV28 with TRBJ2-2, with TRBD1 identical over 7 bases. Germline CDR1 reads MDHEN; CDR2 reads SYDVKM. Trimming at V came to 6 bases and at J to 5 bases, leaving 9 bases not matched to a gene. This CDR3 contains 15 residues. The CDR3 nucleotides read TGTGCCAGCAGAATCCCGGGGACAGAGACCGGGGAGCTGTTTTTT. It encodes CASRIPGTETGELFF.

This chain uses TRBV19 with TRBJ1-1; D not certain. CDR1 is LNHDA and CDR2 is SQIVND in the germline V gene (reference sequence). V gave up 7 bases and J gave up 1 base, with 13 bases separating them. The CDR3 sequence is 14 residues long. For the CDR3, the DNA is TGTGCCAGTATGCCCCAGGCCCGGAACACTGAAGCTTTCTTT. It translates to CASMPQARNTEAFF.

The rearrangement joins TRBV2 to TRBJ1-6; D is possibly TRBD1 (6 bases). Germline V gene data show CDR1 as SNHLY and CDR2 as FYNNEI. This CDR3 region has 15 residues. Trimming left V 0 bases short and J 9 bases short, with 12 bases between. The CDR3 protein is CASSEARRGFSPLHF. Here the CDR3 DNA reads TGTGCCAGCAGTGAAGCGAGGAGGGGGTTTTCACCCCTCCACTTT.

The rearrangement joins TRBV30 to TRBJ2-7; weak D call: TRBD1 (6 bases). The germline gives CDR1 GTSNPN, CDR2 SVGIG (reference sequence). The V gene lost 4 bases and the J gene lost 7 bases, with 17 bases spanning the gap. The length of the CDR3 is 13 residues. The CDR3 region has the DNA TGTGCCTGGACCTTAAGTCAGGGGTGGGAGCAGTACTTC. The encoded protein is CAWTLSQGWEQYF.

This chain links TRBV7-9 with TRBJ2-1; a possible D gene is TRBD2 (5 bases). The CDR3 is 14 residues long. V gave up 5 bases and J gave up 4 bases, with 12 bases separating them. CDR1 and CDR2 from the germline V gene are SEHNR and FQNEAQ (reference sequence). CDR3 DNA sequence: TGTGCCAGCAGCCCCTCCCGGAGGTACAATGAGCAGTTCTTC. Amino acid sequence: CASSPSRRYNEQFF.

In its sample, this clone was seen once. The chain uses TRBV21-1 and TRBJ2-5; the D segment call TRBD2 is taken from the table without a DNA check. TRBV21-1 counts as a pseudogene. This CDR3 is built from 15 residues. Here the CDR3 reads CASSMSSGSGWTQYF. The CDR3 bases are TGTGCCAGCAGCATGTCTAGCGGGAGTGGATGGACCCAGTACTTC.

The chain has TRBV5-1 and TRBJ1-2; D not resolved. This CDR3 has 14 amino acids. The V gene's germline CDR1 is SGHRS and CDR2 YFSETQ. Trimming left V 3 bases short and J 2 bases short, with 11 bases between. This CDR3 is CASSSMGNNYGYTF. The DNA of the CDR3 is TGCGCCAGCAGCTCAATGGGGAACAACTATGGCTACACCTTC.

The chain uses TRBV6-1 and TRBJ1-2, with D possibly being TRBD1 (5 bases). The CDR3 totals 14 residues. The ends were cut back, 3 bases at V and 5 bases at J, with 13 bases in the middle. CDR1 is MNHNS, CDR2 SASEGT, per germline. CDR3 DNA: TGTGCCAGCAGTGAGGGGGACTCATCATATGGCTACACCTTC. This gives the protein CASSEGDSSYGYTF.

This clone has a single count. The rearrangement joins TRBV6-5 to TRBJ1-5, with 12 bases lining up with TRBD1. The CDR3 loop spans 15 amino acids. Trimming removed 2 bases from V and 7 bases from J; junction bases left unmatched: 3. Germline V gene lookup returns CDR1 MNHEY and CDR2 SVGAGI. CDR3 coding DNA: TGTGCCAGCAGTTACCGGGGGACAGGGGGCCAGCCCCAGCATTTT. It encodes CASSYRGTGGQPQHF.